The source of this T cell receptor (beta chain) is a study of cytomegalovirus exposure and HLA in healthy donors. Study observations and caveats: Most TCRs appeared rarely, but some public TCRs recurred in many donors. Sequencing likely produced, as an artifact, a cluster of highly shared sequence variants.

A multiplex PCR was run with 60 Vbeta primers and 13 Jbeta primers. Assay: immunoSEQ multiplex PCR; the TCRdb copy retains only in-frame clones and omits some. This table holds fewer than 80,000 clones, less than 75% found once. To note about this clone: Its antigen is still unknown.

CDR3 length: 14 residues. Germline V gene data show CDR1 as SGHNT and CDR2 as YYREEE (reference sequence). V shed 3 bases and J 2 bases; nucleotides not matched to a gene: 3. The specimen was PBMCs. This TCR was sampled from a man aged 45-60 years in good health and CMV-seropositive. This chain uses TRBV5-4 with TRBJ2-3; 7 bases line up with TRBD2. The CDR3 region has the DNA TGTGCCAGCAGCTCGGGAGGCTCCACAGATACGCAGTATTTT. Protein product: CASSSGGSTDTQYF.